Listed below are T cell receptor beta chains from one sample, sequenced in a study of shared clonotypes between healthy human individuals. Repertoires were generated with immunoSEQ multiplex PCR, while TCRdb's copy carries only in-frame clones and drops some. The sample has about 600,000 clones, around 80% seen once; the top ten hold 12%. What was sequenced was PBMCs. The receptors stem from a woman aged 40 to 50 in good health. Some clones in this sample may be carry-over from other donors' samples. CDR3s include the opening cysteine and the closing phenylalanine or tryptophan. A D gene is named only where the DNA matches it firmly. Size values are once, few and many counts, or a class for expanded clones, and some rows have none.

j_gene | v_gene | d_gene | abundance | CDR3aa | CDR3nt
TRBJ1-5 | TRBV19 | . | . | CASSSETGGYSNQPQHF | TGTGCCAGTAGTTCGGAGACAGGAGGTTATAGCAATCAGCCCCAGCATTTT
TRBJ1-3 | TRBV27 | . | . | CASSSNGNTIYF | TGTGCCAGCAGTTCGAACGGAAACACCATATATTTT
TRBJ2-7 | TRBV29-1 | . | . | CSVAPQSSYEQYF | TGCAGCGTTGCCCCCCAAAGCTCCTACGAGCAGTACTTC
TRBJ2-3 | TRBV29-1 | . | . | CSVAGSQKGPDTQYF | TGCAGCGTCGCGGGGTCCCAGAAGGGCCCAGATACGCAGTATTTT
TRBJ2-2 | TRBV5-4 | . | . | CASSSQAGELFF | TGTGCCAGCAGCTCACAGGCAGGGGAGCTGTTTTTT
TRBJ1-2 | TRBV19 | TRBD1 | once | CASRTGEYGYTF | TGTGCCAGTCGGACAGGGGAATATGGCTACACCTTC
TRBJ2-6 | TRBV7-9 | . | . | CASSPGQGNGANVLTF | TGTGCCAGCAGCCCGGGCCAGGGTAATGGGGCCAACGTCCTGACTTTC
TRBJ1-1 | TRBV28 | . | . | CASSLDRYTEAFF | TGTGCCAGCAGTTTAGATCGGTACACTGAAGCTTTCTTT
TRBJ2-3 | TRBV28 | TRBD2 | . | CASSLTGTSSTDTQYF | TGTGCCAGCAGTTTGACCGGGACTAGCAGCACAGATACGCAGTATTTT
TRBJ1-5 | TRBV2 | . | . | CASSEGGDQPQHF | TGTGCCAGCAGTGAGGGGGGGGATCAGCCCCAGCATTTT
TRBJ2-7 | TRBV29-1 | TRBD2 | . | CSVGLAGSYEQYF | TGCAGCGTTGGACTAGCGGGATCCTACGAGCAGTACTTC
TRBJ2-1 | TRBV5-5 | TRBD2 | . | CASSLVTAAGGPNEQFF | TGTGCCAGCAGCTTGGTCACTGCAGCGGGAGGGCCCAATGAGCAGTTCTTC
TRBJ1-1 | TRBV10-3 | TRBD1 | once | CAIRKGQQNTEAFF | TGTGCCATCAGGAAGGGACAGCAGAACACTGAAGCTTTCTTT
TRBJ2-7 | TRBV5-6 | . | . | CASSLDPGTYEQYF | TGTGCCAGCAGCTTGGACCCCGGGACGTACGAGCAGTACTTC
TRBJ2-6 | TRBV23-1 | TRBD1 | . | CAVDRETGANVLTF | TGCGCCGTGGACAGGGAAACAGGGGCCAACGTCCTGACTTTC
TRBJ2-5 | TRBV5-1 | TRBD2 | . | CASSFSGRVLQETQYF | TGCGCCAGCAGCTTCAGTGGGAGGGTCCTACAAGAGACCCAGTACTTC
TRBJ2-2 | TRBV14 | TRBD1 | . | CASSRWDSYTGELFF | TGTGCCAGCAGCCGGTGGGACAGCTACACCGGGGAGCTGTTTTTT
TRBJ1-2 | TRBV5-5 | . | . | CASSLDTGMLRYTF | TGTGCCAGCAGCTTGGATACAGGGATGCTTCGCTACACCTTC
TRBJ1-5 | TRBV19 | . | few | CASSRAPGDQPQHF | TGTGCCAGTAGTAGGGCCCCCGGGGATCAGCCCCAGCATTTT
TRBJ2-3 | TRBV7-3 | . | . | CASSLIRGPTDTQYF | TGTGCCAGCAGCTTAATCCGGGGACCCACAGATACGCAGTATTTT
TRBJ2-1 | TRBV4-2 | . | once | CASSQDVGTYNGQFF | TGTGCCAGCAGCCAAGATGTGGGGACCTACAATGGGCAGTTCTTC
TRBJ1-5 | TRBV19 | TRBD1 | . | CASRAQGDSNQPQHF | TGTGCCAGTAGGGCACAGGGGGATAGCAATCAGCCCCAGCATTTT
TRBJ1-2 | TRBV6-6 | . | . | CASSWEGNYGYTF | TGTGCCAGCAGTTGGGAGGGAAACTATGGCTACACCTTC
TRBJ1-2 | TRBV5-1 | . | . | CASSRDTPNYGYTF | TGCGCCAGCAGTCGGGACACTCCTAACTATGGCTACACCTTC
TRBJ2-7 | TRBV7-8 | TRBD1 | once | CASGGQGGYEQYF | TGTGCCAGCGGAGGACAGGGGGGTTACGAGCAGTACTTC
TRBJ1-2 | TRBV7-9 | . | . | CASSPDSYGYTF | TGTGCCAGCAGCCCAGACAGTTATGGCTACACCTTC
TRBJ1-2 | TRBV28 | . | . | CASRPTGYGYTF | TGTGCCAGCAGACCCACAGGGTATGGCTACACCTTC
TRBJ2-3 | TRBV7-8 | . | . | CASSSQGQDTQYF | TGTGCCAGCAGCTCTCAGGGACAAGATACGCAGTATTTT
TRBJ2-1 | TRBV13 | TRBD2 | . | CASSFRSSGRALEGGEQFF | TGTGCCAGCAGCTTCCGATCTAGCGGGAGGGCCCTGGAAGGTGGTGAGCAGTTCTTC
TRBJ2-3 | TRBV21-1 | . | . | CASSTRDERRSTDTQYF | TGTGCCAGCAGCACCCGGGACGAGCGCCGTAGCACAGATACGCAGTATTTT
TRBJ2-3 | TRBV11-2 | TRBD2 | few | CASSLGGGADTQYF | TGTGCCAGCAGCTTAGGCGGGGGTGCAGATACGCAGTATTTT
TRBJ2-1 | TRBV7-8 | TRBD1 | . | CASRPPGQASYGRHNEQFF | TGTGCCAGCAGACCACCGGGACAGGCTTCATATGGCCGACACAATGAGCAGTTCTTC
TRBJ2-1 | TRBV6-1 | TRBD2 | . | CASSPAGGSYNEQFF | TGTGCCAGCAGTCCAGCGGGAGGTTCCTACAATGAGCAGTTCTTC
TRBJ2-1 | TRBV2 | TRBD2 | . | CASSEQAGAYRNEQFF | TGTGCCAGCAGTGAACAGGCGGGAGCTTATCGGAATGAGCAGTTCTTC
TRBJ2-7 | TRBV2 | TRBD1 | . | CASDPTGAIIEQYF | TGTGCCAGTGACCCGACAGGGGCAATCATCGAGCAGTACTTC
TRBJ2-3 | TRBV7-9 | TRBD2 | . | CASSLAVSSGRAKADTQYF | TGTGCCAGCAGCTTAGCAGTGTCTAGCGGGAGGGCCAAGGCAGATACGCAGTATTTT
TRBJ1-2 | TRBV6-5 | TRBD1 | . | CASSARRGSYGYTF | TGTGCCAGCAGTGCCCGCAGGGGGAGCTATGGCTACACCTTC
TRBJ1-5 | TRBV21-1 | . | . | CASGTGRNQPQHF | TGTGCCAGCGGGACAGGTCGGAATCAGCCCCAGCATTTT
TRBJ2-2 | TRBV15 | . | . | CATSRDLSPGNTGELFF | TGTGCCACCAGCAGAGATTTAAGCCCCGGGAACACCGGGGAGCTGTTTTTT